These T cell receptor beta chains were read from a single sample in a study of blood T cell repertoires in COVID-19. Profiled with immunoSEQ multiplex PCR; TCRdb holds only in-frame clones, not every one. Here the sample spans about 230,000 clones, around 83% being singletons. Sequences were obtained from peripheral blood. The receptors were gathered from a man in his forties with active or convalescent COVID-19. CDR3s include the opening cysteine and the closing phenylalanine or tryptophan. The D gene is left open where the match is weak. Only some rows state a clone size, as once, few, many or a class for expanded clones.

V gene,clone size,CDR3 length,D gene,J gene,CDR3 DNA,CDR3 protein
TRBV5-1,-,15,TRBD1,TRBJ2-7,TGCGCCAGCAGCTTTGGTGGGACAGCCTCCTACGAGCAGTACTTC,CASSFGGTASYEQYF
TRBV4-2,-,16,TRBD1,TRBJ2-5,TGTGCCAGCAGCCAATTAGTGGGACAGGGACAAGAGACCCAGTACTTC,CASSQLVGQGQETQYF
TRBV6-1,-,15,-,TRBJ1-4,TGTGCCAGCAGTGAAGAAGGCAGGGGAGGGGAAAAACTGTTTTTT,CASSEEGRGGEKLFF
TRBV2,-,15,TRBD2,TRBJ2-3,TGTGCCAGCAGGCGACTAGCGTCAGGTACAGATACGCAGTATTTT,CASRRLASGTDTQYF
TRBV13,-,13,-,TRBJ1-2,TGTGCCAGCAGCCGACAGGCGTACTATGGCTACACCTTC,CASSRQAYYGYTF
TRBV27,once,14,-,TRBJ2-1,TGTGCCAGCAGTTCCCCGGTCACCTACAATGAGCAGTTCTTC,CASSSPVTYNEQFF
TRBV7-9,-,12,-,TRBJ1-5,TGTGCCAGCAGCTTGGGCTTTCAGCCCCAGCATTTT,CASSLGFQPQHF
TRBV12-3/TRBV12-4,-,13,TRBD1,TRBJ1-2,TGTGCCAGCAGTACGACAGGGGGCTATGGCTACACCTTC,CASSTTGGYGYTF
TRBV4-3,-,15,-,TRBJ2-3,TGCGCCAGCAGCCGAGGACAGTTAAGCACAGATACGCAGTATTTT,CASSRGQLSTDTQYF
TRBV19,-,14,TRBD1,TRBJ1-1,TGTGCCAGTAGTCCGCAGGGGGCGGGCACTGAAGCTTTCTTT,CASSPQGAGTEAFF
TRBV5-1,few,12,TRBD1,TRBJ2-1,TGCGCCAGCAGCAGGGGGACAGGTGAGCAGTTCTTC,CASSRGTGEQFF
TRBV10-1,-,15,-,TRBJ2-2,TGCGCCAGCAACCGCCGGGACATCACCCTCGGGCAGCTGTTTTTT,CASNRRDITLGQLFF
TRBV12-3/TRBV12-4,-,12,-,TRBJ1-1,TGTGCCAGCAGTCCTCGTCTACTTGAAGCTTTCTTT,CASSPRLLEAFF
TRBV6-5,-,15,-,TRBJ2-7,TGTGCCAGCAGTTTACGGACAGTAGCCGCCTACGAGCAGTACTTC,CASSLRTVAAYEQYF
TRBV18,few,17,-,TRBJ1-2,TGTGCCAGCTCACCACCGGAGGGTCGGGGATCTAACTATGGCTACACCTTC,CASSPPEGRGSNYGYTF
TRBV5-1,-,13,-,TRBJ2-1,TGCGCCAGCAGCTTGGACACCTACAATGAGCAGTTCTTC,CASSLDTYNEQFF
TRBV4-3,-,17,TRBD1,TRBJ1-3,TGCGCCAGCAGCCGTGGCTATCAGGGGGCTGCGGGAAACACCATATATTTT,CASSRGYQGAAGNTIYF
TRBV3-1/TRBV3-2,-,17,-,TRBJ1-5,TGTGCCAGCAACTCCCCCGGGAGGGGCAATGGCAATCAGCCCCAGCATTTT,CASNSPGRGNGNQPQHF
TRBV6-5,-,14,-,TRBJ2-2,TGTGCCAGCAGTTTTAACAGGGTCGCCGGGGAGCTGTTTTTT,CASSFNRVAGELFF
TRBV5-1,-,14,-,TRBJ1-6,TGCGCCAGCAGCTCGGAGATCGTCGATTCACCCCTCCACTTT,CASSSEIVDSPLHF
TRBV28,-,17,TRBD1,TRBJ1-5,TGTGCCAGCAGGCCCTCCTTCGGACAGGTTAGCAATCAGCCCCAGCATTTT,CASRPSFGQVSNQPQHF
TRBV6-1,-,15,-,TRBJ2-7,TGTGCCAGCAGTGAAGCGGGAGTTGGAACCTACGAGCAGTACTTC,CASSEAGVGTYEQYF
TRBV7-8,-,14,TRBD1,TRBJ2-5,TGTGCCAGCAGCTCCTGGACAGGGGAAGAGACCCAGTACTTC,CASSSWTGEETQYF
TRBV19,few,13,-,TRBJ1-1,TGTGCCAGTAAAACGGGGGGTAACACTGAAGCTTTCTTT,CASKTGGNTEAFF
TRBV6-5,-,15,-,TRBJ1-5,TGTGCCAGCCACTCTGGCATAGCGGGCAATCAGCCCCAGCATTTT,CASHSGIAGNQPQHF
TRBV6-5,-,11,-,TRBJ2-7,TGTGCCAGCGCAGGGTCTCGCGAGCAGTACTTC,CASAGSREQYF
TRBV18,-,12,-,TRBJ2-7,TGTGCCAGCTCACCTTTTGCGGGCGAGCAGTACTTC,CASSPFAGEQYF
TRBV3-1/TRBV3-2,-,17,TRBD2,TRBJ2-1,TGTGCCAGCAGCCAAGGTCGAGCGGGGAGGAATCGCAATGAGCAGTTCTTC,CASSQGRAGRNRNEQFF
TRBV3-1/TRBV3-2,-,15,-,TRBJ2-3,TGTGCCAGCAGCCATCAAGATGCGGTGACAGATACGCAGTATTTT,CASSHQDAVTDTQYF
TRBV29-1,-,15,-,TRBJ2-7,TGCAGCGTTGCCAGGTCTCTCGGGGGAGCCTACGAGCAGTACTTC,CSVARSLGGAYEQYF
TRBV4-1,-,17,-,TRBJ1-3,TGCGCCAGCAGCCAAGATCGTGAGATACTCTCTGGAAACACCATATATTTT,CASSQDREILSGNTIYF
TRBV30,-,14,TRBD1,TRBJ1-2,TGTGCCTGGAGACTCCCGGGACAGCCCTATGGCTACACCTTC,CAWRLPGQPYGYTF
TRBV19,-,12,TRBD1,TRBJ1-2,TGTGCCAGTAGCGACAGGGGGGATGGCTACACCTTC,CASSDRGDGYTF
TRBV4-1,-,15,-,TRBJ2-7,TGCGCCAGCAGCCCGAGAGACAGGCTAGACTACGAGCAGTACTTC,CASSPRDRLDYEQYF
TRBV4-3,-,16,TRBD1,TRBJ1-2,TGCGCCAGCAGCCAAGAATGGGACAGGACGAACTATGGCTACACCTTC,CASSQEWDRTNYGYTF
TRBV27,-,12,-,TRBJ1-1,TGTGCCAGCAGTACACACAACACTGAAGCTTTCTTT,CASSTHNTEAFF
TRBV24-1,-,14,-,TRBJ1-1,TGTGCCACCAGTGATCCCTCCCTGGCCACTGAAGCTTTCTTT,CATSDPSLATEAFF
TRBV28,once,15,TRBD2,TRBJ2-7,TGTGCCAGCAGTCGAGGACTAGCGGGAGATAACGAGCAGTACTTC,CASSRGLAGDNEQYF
TRBV24-1,many,12,-,TRBJ2-1,TGTGCCACCAGTGACAGCTACAATGAGCAGTTCTTC,CATSDSYNEQFF
TRBV29-1,-,14,-,TRBJ2-3,TGCAGCGTTGAAAGGCAGGGGAGTGGAGATACGCAGTATTTT,CSVERQGSGDTQYF